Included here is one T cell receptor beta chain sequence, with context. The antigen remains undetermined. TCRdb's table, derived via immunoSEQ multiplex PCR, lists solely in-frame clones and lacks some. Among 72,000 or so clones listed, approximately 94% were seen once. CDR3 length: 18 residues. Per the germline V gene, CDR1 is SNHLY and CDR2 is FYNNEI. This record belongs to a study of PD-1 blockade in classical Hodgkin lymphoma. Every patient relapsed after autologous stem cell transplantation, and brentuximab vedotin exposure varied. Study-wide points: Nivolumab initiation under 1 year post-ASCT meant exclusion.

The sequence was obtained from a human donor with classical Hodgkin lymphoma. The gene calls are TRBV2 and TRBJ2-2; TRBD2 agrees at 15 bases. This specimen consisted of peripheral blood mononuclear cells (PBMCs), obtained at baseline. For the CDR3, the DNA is TGTGCTACGATCTTGGGGACTAGCGGGGGGTCCAACACCGGGGAGCTGTTTTTT. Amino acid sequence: CATILGTSGGSNTGELFF.